One T cell receptor beta chain is described in this entry. As yet, its antigen is unknown. The data stem from a study of post-analysis software for immune sequencing data. Study overall: Some patients lacked subtype; others had relapsing-remitting, secondary progressive or progressive-relapsing disease.

V lost 0 bases, J lost 0 bases, and 16 bases lay in between. The CDR3 length is 18 residues. Germline V gives CDR1 SGHRS, CDR2 YFSETQ. Unique molecular identifiers were present in the TCR beta cDNA libraries. T cells, about 0.85 to 11 million of them, yielded some 540,000 cDNA molecules. TCRdb reanalysed the PCR reads using MiXCR and keeps one entry per CDR3 protein. The repertoire consists of 750,000 to 900,000 distinct CDR3 sequences, with just over 45% occurring once and the leading ten covering over 4.5%. Broader study findings: By F measure, samples from a shared preparation batch strongly co-clustered. Roughly 5 TRBV segments were significantly more frequent in patients than in controls. TRBV5-6, TRBV5-1 and TRBV20-1 were among these segments. Significantly lower normalized Chao1 diversity was found in patients with multiple sclerosis relative to controls.

The TCR comes from a girl aged 10 to 17 with multiple sclerosis. Input material: blood. The gene calls are TRBV5-1 and TRBJ2-1; a possible D gene is TRBD2 (5 bases). The CDR3 protein is CASSLGRFGNPSYNEQFF. In DNA form, the CDR3 reads TGCGCCAGCAGCTTGGGGAGGTTCGGTAATCCCTCCTACAATGAGCAGTTCTTC. Full variable domain (missing parts from reference TRBV5-1 and TRBJ2-1): KAGVTQTPRYLIKTRGQQVTLSCSPISGHRSVSWYQQTPGQGLQFLFEYFSETQRNKGNFPGRFSGRQFSNSRSEMNVSTLELGDSALYLCASSLGRFGNPSYNEQFFGPGTRLTVL.